This TCR beta chain was found in a study of cytomegalovirus exposure and HLA in healthy donors. For the study at large: Assignment to the Caucasian-associated ancestry cluster applied to roughly 80% of the approximately 400 genotyped donors.

Researchers ran the PCR with 60 Vbeta and 13 Jbeta primers. Produced via immunoSEQ multiplex PCR; TCRdb's table is partial and in-frame only. Of 90,000 to 100,000 clones listed, 55% to 70% were seen once; the top ten hold around 5.6%. Germline-derived CDR1 and CDR2 are SQVTM and ANQGSEA. CDR3 length: 12 amino acids. V dropped 4 bases and J dropped 5 bases, with 8 bases sitting between them. This clone appeared a few times. What was sequenced was PBMCs. This chain connects TRBV29-1 to TRBJ1-4; TRBD1 might be the D (5 bases). The source is a boy younger than 18 in good health and CMV-seropositive. The CDR3 DNA is TGCAGCGTTGTACAGGAGAATGAAAAACTGTTTTTT. Translated: CSVVQENEKLFF. Combining the CDR3 with reference TRBV29-1 and TRBJ1-4 gives the whole variable domain SAVISQKPSRDICQRGTSLTIQCQVDSQVTMMFWYRQQPGQSLTLIATANQGSEATYESGFVIDKFPISRPNLTFSTLTVSNMSPEDSSIYLCSVVQENEKLFFGSGTQLSVL.